This T cell receptor (beta chain) was profiled in a study of blood T cell repertoires in COVID-19. Study in general: COVID-19 samples, acute and convalescent, were from the United States, Italy and Spain. T cells, B-cell-depleted T cells, or PBMCs supplied cDNA or gDNA.

Adults between roughly 18 and 90 years of age took part from 20 to 25 US areas. Method: immunoSEQ multiplex PCR; TCRdb's copy keeps in-frame clones and lacks some. The sample carries about 140,000 clones, roughly 84% recorded once. The junction had 11 bases not matched to a gene; V was cut back by 7 bases and J by 0 bases. Germline CDR1 reads MNHNY; CDR2 reads SVGAGI (reference sequence). This CDR3 has 16 residues. The sequence was collected from a man aged 40-49 years with acute COVID-19. The sequencing input was PBMCs or T cells enriched from blood (not recorded which). The V and J genes are TRBV6-6 and TRBJ1-1; 7 bases match TRBD1. CDR3 nucleotide sequence: TGTGCCAGCACCTTAAGAGGGGGCGGGGTGAACACTGAAGCTTTCTTT. It encodes CASTLRGGGVNTEAFF.